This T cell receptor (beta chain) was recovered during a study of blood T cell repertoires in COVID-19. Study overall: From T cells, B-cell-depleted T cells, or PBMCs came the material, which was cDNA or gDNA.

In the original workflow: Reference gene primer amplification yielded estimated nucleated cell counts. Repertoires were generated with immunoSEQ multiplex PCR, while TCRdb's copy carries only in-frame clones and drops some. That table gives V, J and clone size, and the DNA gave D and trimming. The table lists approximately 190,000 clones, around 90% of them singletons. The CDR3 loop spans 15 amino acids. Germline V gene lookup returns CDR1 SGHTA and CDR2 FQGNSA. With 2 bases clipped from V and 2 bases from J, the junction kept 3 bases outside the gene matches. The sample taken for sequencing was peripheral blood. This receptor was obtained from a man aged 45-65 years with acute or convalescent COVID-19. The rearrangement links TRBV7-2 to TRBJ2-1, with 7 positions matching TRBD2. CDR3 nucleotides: TGTGCCAGCAGCTTACCTCTAGCGGCCTACAATGAGCAGTTCTTC. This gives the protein CASSLPLAAYNEQFF.